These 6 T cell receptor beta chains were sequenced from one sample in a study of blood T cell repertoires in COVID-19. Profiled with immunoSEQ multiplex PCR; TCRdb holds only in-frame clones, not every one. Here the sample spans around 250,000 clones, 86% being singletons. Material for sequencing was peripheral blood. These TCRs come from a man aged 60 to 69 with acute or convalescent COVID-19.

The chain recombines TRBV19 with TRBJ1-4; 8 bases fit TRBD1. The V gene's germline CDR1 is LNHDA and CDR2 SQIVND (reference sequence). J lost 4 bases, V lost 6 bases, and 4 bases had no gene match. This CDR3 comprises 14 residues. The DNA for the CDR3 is TGTGCCAGTAGGACAGGGGTTAATAATGAAAAACTGTTTTTT. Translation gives CASRTGVNNEKLFF.

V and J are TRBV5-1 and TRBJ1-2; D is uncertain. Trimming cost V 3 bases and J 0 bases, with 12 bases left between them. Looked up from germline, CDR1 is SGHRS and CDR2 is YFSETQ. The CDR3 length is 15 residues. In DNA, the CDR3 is TGCGCCAGCAGCTCCGGACTGACTTCTAACTATGGCTACACCTTC. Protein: CASSSGLTSNYGYTF.

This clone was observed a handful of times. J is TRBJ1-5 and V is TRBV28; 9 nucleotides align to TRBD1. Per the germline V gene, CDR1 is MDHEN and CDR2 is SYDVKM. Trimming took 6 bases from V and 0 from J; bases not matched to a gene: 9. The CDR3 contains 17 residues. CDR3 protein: CASSWDRAMYSNQPQHF. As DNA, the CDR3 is TGTGCCAGCAGCTGGGACAGGGCCATGTATAGCAATCAGCCCCAGCATTTT.

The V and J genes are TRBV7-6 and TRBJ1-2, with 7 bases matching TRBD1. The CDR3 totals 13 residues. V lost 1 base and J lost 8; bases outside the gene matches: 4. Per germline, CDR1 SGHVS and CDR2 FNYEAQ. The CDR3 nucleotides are TGTGCCAGCAGCTTAGAAAACAGGGGAGGCTACACCTTC. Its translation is CASSLENRGGYTF.

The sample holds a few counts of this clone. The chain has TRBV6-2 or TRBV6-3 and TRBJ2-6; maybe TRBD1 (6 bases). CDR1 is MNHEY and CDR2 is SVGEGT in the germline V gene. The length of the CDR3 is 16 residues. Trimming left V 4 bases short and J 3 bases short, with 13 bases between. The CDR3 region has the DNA TGTGCCAGCAGTTTTGGCAGGGGTGGTGGGGCCAACGTCCTGACTTTC. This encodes CASSFGRGGGANVLTF.

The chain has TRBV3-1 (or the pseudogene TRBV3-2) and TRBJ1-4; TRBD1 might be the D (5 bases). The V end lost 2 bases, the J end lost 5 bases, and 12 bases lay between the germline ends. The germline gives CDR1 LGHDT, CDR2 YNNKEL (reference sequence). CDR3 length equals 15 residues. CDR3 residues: CASSQIGGINEKLFF. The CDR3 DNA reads TGTGCCAGCAGCCAAATCGGGGGAATCAATGAAAAACTGTTTTTT.